This TCR beta chain was recovered during a study of T-cell reconstitution after alpha-beta-depleted transplantation in children. V was trimmed by 8 bases and J by 7 bases, leaving 21 bases between them. Germline V CDR1 and CDR2: SGHAT, FQNNGV. The CDR3 contains 14 residues. This clonotype was detected only a few times. Unique molecular identifiers were used in preparing the TCRbeta library. MiXCR, applied by TCRdb to the PCR reads, yields one record per CDR3 protein. This table has under 300,000 distinct CDR3 sequences, 7.5% to 10% appearing once. J is TRBJ2-7 and V is TRBV11-2, with a weak D call TRBD1 (5 bases). The sample here was PBMCs from the stem cell graft donor, taken from the stem cell graft. The source is a human donor who donated a stem cell graft to a child with SCID. CDR3 residues: CASGPQAGGGEQYF. The CDR3 coding sequence is TGTGCCAGCGGGCCACAGGCCGGCGGCGGTGAGCAGTACTTC.